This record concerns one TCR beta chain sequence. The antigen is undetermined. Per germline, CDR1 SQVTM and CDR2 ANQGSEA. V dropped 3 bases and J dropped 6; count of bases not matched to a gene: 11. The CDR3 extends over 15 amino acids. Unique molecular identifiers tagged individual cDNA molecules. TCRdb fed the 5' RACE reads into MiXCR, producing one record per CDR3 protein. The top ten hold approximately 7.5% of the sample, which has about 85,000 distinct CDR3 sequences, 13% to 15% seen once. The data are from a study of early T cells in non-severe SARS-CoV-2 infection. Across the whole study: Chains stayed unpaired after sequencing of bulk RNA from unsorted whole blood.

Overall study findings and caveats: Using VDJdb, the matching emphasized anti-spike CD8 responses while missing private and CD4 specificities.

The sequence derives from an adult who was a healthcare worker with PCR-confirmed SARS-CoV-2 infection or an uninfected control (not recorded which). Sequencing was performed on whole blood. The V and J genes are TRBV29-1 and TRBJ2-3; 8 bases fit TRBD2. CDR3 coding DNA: TGCAGCGTTGATAAGTTAGCGGGAAGTTGGGATACGCAGTATTTT. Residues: CSVDKLAGSWDTQYF.